The next 6 T cell receptor beta chains were all read from a single sample in a study of CD4 T cells in relation to SARS-CoV-2 and coronaviruses. Sequencing was performed with immunoSEQ multiplex PCR; in TCRdb, only in-frame clones are kept and a portion is missing. The sample carries around 11,000 clones, roughly 81% recorded once. Unexposed donor CD4+ T cells date from 2011-2018, before the COVID-19 pandemic. Isolation of CD4+ T cells took place after about eleven days in culture. Their cognate antigens are unknown. Sequencing was carried out using CD4+ T cells from PBMCs, cultured in vitro. These TCRs come from a human donor in good health.

The chain employs TRBV5-6 and TRBJ1-2; no clear D. The CDR3 is 12 amino acids. V shed 2 bases and J shed 7 bases, with 9 bases lying between them. The germline V gene has CDR1 SGHDT and CDR2 YYEEEE. The CDR3 reads CASSFPLGGYTF. CDR3 in DNA: TGTGCCAGCAGCTTTCCGCTGGGTGGCTACACCTTC.

The chain is built from TRBV7-2 and TRBJ2-3; D is unclear. The CDR3 runs to 15 residues. Trimming shortened V by 5 bases and J by 0 bases, and 12 bases separated the two germline ends. Germline CDR1 SGHTA, CDR2 FQGNSA. The CDR3 nucleotides read TGTGCCAGCAGCCTTAGTGTCGGTAGCACAGATACGCAGTATTTT. Residues: CASSLSVGSTDTQYF.

V gene TRBV27 combines with J gene TRBJ1-1; TRBD1 aligns across 7 bases. There are 15 residues in the CDR3. The germline V gene has CDR1 MNHEY and CDR2 SMNVEV (reference sequence). Trimming at V came to 7 bases and at J to 2 bases, leaving 10 bases not matched to a gene. The CDR3 DNA reads TGTGCCAGCAAGTTAAAAGGGACAGTTAACACTGAAGCTTTCTTT. This gives the protein CASKLKGTVNTEAFF.

The V call is TRBV19, the J call TRBJ1-2; TRBD1 matches at 7 bases. This CDR3 spans 13 amino acids. Germline V lookup: CDR1 LNHDA, CDR2 SQIVND (reference sequence). The junction had 5 bases not matched to a gene; V was cut back by 6 bases and J by 4 bases. This chain's CDR3 is CASSMGQTYGYTF. The CDR3 region has the DNA TGTGCCAGTAGCATGGGACAGACCTATGGCTACACCTTC. Combining the CDR3 with reference TRBV19 and TRBJ1-2 gives the whole variable domain DGGITQSPKYLFRKEGQNVTLSCEQNLNHDAMYWYRQDPGQGLRLIYYSQIVNDFQKGDIAEGYSVSREKKESFPLTVTSAQKNPTAFYLCASSMGQTYGYTFGSGTRLTVV.

This sequence joins TRBV5-6 and TRBJ2-7; tentatively, D is TRBD2 (6 bases). The germline V gene has CDR1 SGHDT and CDR2 YYEEEE. Trimming cost V 2 bases and J 2 bases, with 17 bases left between them. CDR3 length equals 16 residues. The CDR3 bases are TGTGCCAGCAGCTTTGGGGCGGGAAAACCACCCTACGAGCAGTACTTC. Translation gives CASSFGAGKPPYEQYF.

The gene calls are TRBV11-1 and TRBJ2-7; D is undetermined. The CDR3 covers 16 residues. Deletions cut 3 bases from V and 2 bases from J, with 17 bases between. Germline V gene data show CDR1 as SGHAT and CDR2 as FQDESV (reference sequence). The CDR3 loop is CASSFNPSELAYEQYF. DNA for the CDR3: TGTGCCAGCAGCTTCAACCCCTCGGAGTTAGCCTACGAGCAGTACTTC.